This T cell receptor (gamma chain) comes out of a study of human gamma delta and Vdelta1 T cells. TCRdb redid the clone calls on the PCR reads with CATT. Found here are 390 or so gamma-chain clones, around 4.8% of them singletons; the top ten hold approximately 77%. Relative to its sample, this clone is medium-sized. The protein TCRdb lists belongs to a much larger clone and differs from this DNA's translation at residue 2, which points to a read error; the protein shown is made from the DNA. The germline V gene encodes CDR1 VTNTFY and CDR2 YDVSTARD (reference sequence). The CDR3 extends over 11 amino acids.

The chain recombines TRGV3 with TRGJ1 or TRGJ2. Sequenced input: differentiated CD27- Vdelta1 gamma-delta T cells from blood. The origin of this receptor is a human donor in good health. CDR3 DNA: TGTACCACCTGGGACAGGCAGGGGAAACTCTTT. It encodes CTTWDRQGKLF.